The 32 T cell receptor beta chains below come from one sample, sequenced in a study of cytotoxic CD8 clonotypes in ibrutinib-treated CLL (dated by TCRdb to 2020 to 2023). The method was the immunoSEQ multiplex PCR assay. TCRdb retrieved this table from immuneACCESS and kept in-frame rearrangements only. Not all clones are present; in checked studies, unresolved V genes account for under half, and no reason is known for the remainder. This sample lists 35,000 to 45,000 clones; roughly two thirds were detected once. The ten most abundant clones make up 15% to 20% of the sample. In the paper's terms, the time point label means: progressive disease on ibrutinib. The material was PBMCs, obtained at disease progression, from a patient treated with ibrutinib. The receptors come from a human donor with chronic lymphocytic leukemia.

The rearrangement links TRBV6-1 to TRBJ2-1; no definite D call. Germline CDR1 and CDR2: MNHNS and SASEGT. The CDR3 runs to 14 residues. V was trimmed by 0 bases and J by 10 bases, leaving 13 bases between them. The CDR3 protein is CASSEAPNSREQFF. CDR3 in DNA: TGTGCCAGCAGTGAAGCGCCCAACTCCAGGGAGCAGTTCTTC.

The chain couples TRBV7-9 to TRBJ2-7; possibly TRBD1 for D (6 bases). V was trimmed by 1 base and J by 6 bases, leaving 10 bases between them. The germline gives CDR1 SEHNR, CDR2 FQNEAQ (reference sequence). CDR3 size: 13 residues. CDR3: CASSLGGQREQYF. DNA for the CDR3: TGTGCCAGCAGCTTAGGGGGACAACGCGAGCAGTACTTC.

The gene calls are TRBV19 and TRBJ2-7, with D unresolved. V was clipped by 3 bases and J by 0 bases, with 6 bases between them. From germline, CDR1 is LNHDA and CDR2 SQIVND (reference sequence). The CDR3 has 13 amino acids. CDR3 sequence reads: CASSISRSYEQYF. The CDR3 DNA reads as TGTGCCAGTAGTATCTCCCGCTCCTACGAGCAGTACTTC.

The chain links TRBV5-1 to TRBJ2-3; TRBD2 aligns across 10 bases. The V and J ends lost 4 bases and 5 bases, in that order; junction bases with no gene match: 10. From germline, CDR1 is SGHRS and CDR2 YFSETQ. The CDR3 is 16 residues long. The CDR3 coding sequence is TGCGCCAGCAGCCAACCAGCGGGGGGGGTGAGAGATACGCAGTATTTT. Its protein is CASSQPAGGVRDTQYF.

The CDR3 region has the DNA TGTGCCAGCATTCCAGTGGCGGGAGAGACCCAGTACTTC. Translating gives CASIPVAGETQYF. This chain connects TRBV6-1 to TRBJ2-5, with D perhaps matching TRBD2 (5 bases). The CDR3 contains 13 residues. V was cut by 7 bases and J by 4 bases, with 13 bases left in between. Germline assignment: CDR1 MNHNS and CDR2 SASEGT.

The V and J genes are TRBV15 and TRBJ1-1; 7 positions agree with TRBD1. The germline V gene encodes CDR1 LNHNV and CDR2 YYDKDF (reference sequence). V gave up 3 bases and J gave up 7 bases; unmatched junction bases: 14. This CDR3 is 16 amino acids long. CDR3 in DNA: TGTGCCACCAGCAGGGACACGACAGGGAAGCAGGGTGAAGCTTTCTTT. It specifies CATSRDTTGKQGEAFF.

Relative to its sample, this clone is medium-sized (0.01 to 0.1%). V usage is TRBV29-1 and J usage is TRBJ2-7, with D perhaps given as TRBD1 or TRBD2 (5 bases each). The CDR3 has 13 amino acids. Per germline, CDR1 SQVTM and CDR2 ANQGSEA. Trimming shortened V by 7 bases and J by 4 bases, and 17 bases separated the two germline ends. The CDR3, as DNA: TGCAGCGCCGGGTGGGGCGAGGGTTACGAGCAGTACTTC. It specifies CSAGWGEGYEQYF.

The sample holds a few counts of this clone. The J gene is TRBJ2-4, the V gene TRBV19; tentatively, D is TRBD1 (5 bases). Between the trimmed V and J ends, which lost 7 bases and 9 bases, there was a span of 16 bases. Germline loops: CDR1 LNHDA, CDR2 SQIVND (reference sequence). The CDR3 has 13 residues. The CDR3 protein is CASTHNQGSIQYF. CDR3 in DNA: TGTGCCAGTACCCACAACCAGGGCAGCATTCAGTACTTC.

The V call is TRBV7-8, the J call TRBJ1-1, with D perhaps matching TRBD1 (5 bases). The CDR3 totals 18 residues. Germline V gene lookup returns CDR1 SGHVS and CDR2 FQNEAQ. Deletions cut 0 bases from V and 0 bases from J, with 17 bases between. Written as DNA, the CDR3 is TGTGCCAGCAGCTTAGCGTCTAGGCGACAGACCATGAACACTGAAGCTTTCTTT. It codes for CASSLASRRQTMNTEAFF.

The CDR3, as DNA: TGCGCCAGCAGTCCCCCGGTCCGGGAAGGCCGCTCTGGAAACACCATATATTTT. Protein: CASSPPVREGRSGNTIYF. This sequence joins TRBV23-1 and TRBJ1-3; D is undetermined. TRBV23-1 is designated an ORF whose function remains uncertain. This CDR3 comprises 18 residues. Trimming pared 4 bases from V and 0 bases from J, leaving 19 bases between.

The chain joins TRBV7-9 to TRBJ2-6; TRBD1 matches 8 bases. The J segment lost 4 bases and the V segment lost 4 bases, leaving 12 bases of the junction unmatched. The CDR3 is 18 residues long. Germline lookup yields CDR1 SEHNR and CDR2 FQNEAQ (reference sequence). This CDR3 reads CASSYTLQGAGGANVLTF. CDR3 DNA: TGTGCCAGCAGCTATACCCTCCAGGGGGCGGGAGGGGCCAACGTCCTGACTTTC.

The CDR3 spells CASGFGTSVGYTF. Written as DNA, the CDR3 is TGTGCTAGTGGTTTCGGGACGTCAGTTGGCTACACCTTC. The V and J genes are TRBV12-5 and TRBJ1-2, with D tentatively TRBD1 (5 bases). Trimming shortened V by 3 bases and J by 7 bases, and 12 bases separated the two germline ends. The V gene's germline CDR1 is LGHNT and CDR2 FRNRAP. CDR3 length: 13 residues.

The J gene is TRBJ1-6, the V gene TRBV10-2; 9 bases fit TRBD1. The CDR3 contains 13 residues. Germline-derived CDR1 and CDR2 are WSHSY and SAAADI. After removal of 10 bases from V and 9 bases from J, the junction contained 7 bases not matched to a gene. The chain's CDR3 is CATGQGFSSPLHF. The CDR3 DNA reads TGCGCCACGGGACAGGGTTTTAGTTCACCCCTCCACTTT.

The chain couples TRBV5-1 to TRBJ2-6; D is possibly TRBD1 (5 bases). The CDR3 consists of 18 residues. Germline V gene sequence: CDR1 SGHRS, CDR2 YFSETQ. V shed 0 bases and J shed 2 bases, with 15 bases lying between them. This chain's CDR3 is CASSLGLQDLTGANVLTF. The CDR3 nucleotides are TGCGCCAGCAGCTTGGGGCTACAGGACCTAACTGGGGCCAACGTCCTGACTTTC.

Regarding this clone: The junction departs from the called germline gene at one end, perhaps through a read error. J is TRBJ1-1 and V is TRBV6-1; unclear D gene. Germline assignment: CDR1 MNHNS and CDR2 SASEGT. The CDR3 runs to 14 residues. CDR3 nucleotides: TGTGCCAGCAGGGCCGTAGGGCTGAACGCTGAAGCTTTCTTT. Translating gives CASRAVGLNAEAFF.

V usage is TRBV5-1 and J usage is TRBJ2-1; D is unresolved. The CDR3 is made up of 12 amino acids. Trimming shortened V by 2 bases and J by 6 bases, and 6 bases separated the two germline ends. CDR1 is SGHRS, CDR2 YFSETQ, per germline. The CDR3 spells CASSFPANEQFF. CDR3 coding DNA: TGCGCCAGCAGCTTCCCAGCCAATGAGCAGTTCTTC.

The rearrangement links TRBV5-6 to TRBJ2-2, with D unclear. The CDR3 is 13 amino acids. V gave up 9 bases and J gave up 7 bases, with 16 bases separating them. The V gene's germline CDR1 is SGHDT and CDR2 YYEEEE. This chain's CDR3 is CATQTGSGGELFF. CDR3 DNA: TGTGCCACCCAGACGGGTTCAGGCGGGGAGCTGTTTTTT. Based on the CDR3 plus reference TRBV5-6 and TRBJ2-2, the full variable domain is DAGVTQSPTHLIKTRGQQVTLRCSPKSGHDTVSWYQQALGQGPQFIFQYYEEEERQRGNFPDRFSGHQFPNYSSELNVNALLLGDSALYLCATQTGSGGELFFGEGSRLTVL.

This clone was seen only a few times. The genes are TRBV5-5 and TRBJ1-1; D call uncertain. V lost 4 bases to trimming and J lost 6 bases, with 16 bases between them. CDR1 is SGHKS, CDR2 YYEKEE, per germline (reference sequence). CDR3 length: 14 residues. CDR3 nucleotide sequence: TGTGCCAGCAGCCCAGATTACCGGGGTCCTGAAGCTTTCTTT. Its protein is CASSPDYRGPEAFF. Full variable domain (missing parts from reference TRBV5-5 and TRBJ1-1): DAGVTQSPTHLIKTRGQQVTLRCSPISGHKSVSWYQQVLGQGPQFIFQYYEKEERGRGNFPDRFSARQFPNYSSELNVNALLLGDSALYLCASSPDYRGPEAFFGQGTRLTVV.

CDR3 loop: CASSDNEKLFF. In nucleotides, the CDR3 is TGTGCCAGCAGTGATAATGAAAAACTGTTTTTT. The genes are TRBV6-1 and TRBJ1-4; D ambiguous. V lost 3 bases and J 4 bases, leaving 0 bases between the germline ends. This CDR3 comprises 11 residues. Germline loops: CDR1 MNHNS, CDR2 SASEGT.

This clone was found a few times. The CDR3 DNA follows: TGTGCCAGCAGCAAGCTAGCGGACCAAAACATTCAGTACTTC. This translates into CASSKLADQNIQYF. The chain is built from TRBV7-9 and TRBJ2-4, with 7 bases aligning to TRBD2. The junction had 6 bases not matched to a gene; V was cut back by 5 bases and J by 5 bases. The germline gives CDR1 SEHNR, CDR2 FQNEAQ (reference sequence). The CDR3 consists of 14 residues. Using reference TRBV7-9 and TRBJ2-4 for the parts outside the CDR3, the full variable domain is DTGVSQNPRHKITKRGQNVTFRCDPISEHNRLYWYRQTLGQGPEFLTYFQNEAQLEKSRLLSDRFSAERPKGSFSTLEIQRTEQGDSAMYLCASSKLADQNIQYFGAGTRLSVL.

The chain uses TRBV10-1 and TRBJ2-2, with a tentative D call TRBD2 (6 bases). V lost 10 bases and J lost 4, with 13 bases in between. CDR3 length: 13 residues. Germline V gene sequence: CDR1 WNHNN, CDR2 SYGVQD (reference sequence). In nucleotides, the CDR3 is TGCGCCACCCGCCAGGGACTCACCGGGGAGCTGTTTTTT. It specifies CATRQGLTGELFF.

V usage is TRBV7-8 and J usage is TRBJ2-3; D not certain. In germline, CDR1 is SGHVS, CDR2 FQNEAQ. This CDR3 region has 14 residues. Trimming took off 1 base at V and 0 bases at J, with 5 bases between the two ends. CDR3 in amino acids: CASSLVGSTDTQYF. CDR3 bases: TGTGCCAGCAGCTTAGTCGGGAGCACAGATACGCAGTATTTT.

The chain has TRBV7-2 and TRBJ2-5, with D tentatively TRBD2 (6 bases). Germline V lookup: CDR1 SGHTA, CDR2 FQGNSA. The CDR3 is 13 residues long. The V end lost 3 bases, the J end lost 7 bases, and 12 bases lay between the germline ends. This CDR3 reads CASSLAGSWTQYF. CDR3 in DNA: TGTGCCAGCAGCTTGGCGGGGTCCTGGACCCAGTACTTC. The full variable domain, rest sourced from reference TRBV7-2 and TRBJ2-5, is GAGVSQSPSNKVTEKGKDVELRCDPISGHTALYWYRQSLGQGLEFLIYFQGNSAPDKSGLPSDRFSAERTGGSVSTLTIQRTQQEDSAVYLCASSLAGSWTQYFGPGTRLLVL.

This sequence joins TRBV12-5 and TRBJ2-1; 7 bases line up with TRBD1. The CDR3 is 14 residues long. Germline V gene sequence: CDR1 LGHNT, CDR2 FRNRAP. V was pared by 5 bases and J by 4 bases, with 5 bases of the junction left unmatched. The CDR3, as DNA: TGTGCTAGTGGTCCTGGGACAGAATACAATGAGCAGTTCTTC. It specifies CASGPGTEYNEQFF.

This clone showed up just a few times. The chain combines TRBV29-1 with TRBJ2-3; D is perhaps TRBD2 (6 bases). Germline-derived CDR1 and CDR2 are SQVTM and ANQGSEA. This CDR3 comprises 13 residues. V lost 7 bases to trimming and J lost 0 bases, with 11 bases between them. CDR3 coding DNA: TGCAGCGCCCGGGACTCAAGCACAGATACGCAGTATTTT. Translating it yields CSARDSSTDTQYF.

This sequence joins TRBV20-1 and TRBJ2-7, with unresolved D. CDR3 length equals 11 residues. V lost 1 base and J lost 9, with 10 bases in between. The germline V gene encodes CDR1 DFQATT and CDR2 SNEGSKA (reference sequence). Here the CDR3 DNA reads TGCAGTGCTAGAGTTGGGTCTTCGCAGTACTTC. Its translation: CSARVGSSQYF.

This chain links TRBV5-4 with TRBJ1-3; TRBD1 is a possible D gene (5 bases). With 4 bases removed from V and 10 bases from J, the gap between germline ends came to 15 bases. CDR1 and CDR2 (germline): SGHNT, YYREEE (reference sequence). The CDR3 extends over 13 amino acids. In DNA, the CDR3 is TGTGCCAGCAGCCCCGGCTGGGGGAAGACCATATATTTT. It encodes CASSPGWGKTIYF.

This chain uses TRBV10-3 with TRBJ2-5; 8 nucleotides line up with TRBD2. This CDR3 has 15 residues. Germline lookup yields CDR1 ENHRY and CDR2 SYGVKD. V dropped 2 bases and J dropped 5; count of bases not matched to a gene: 7. The CDR3 coding sequence is TGTGCCATCAGTGAGAGAGCGGGGGCCGGGGAGACCCAGTACTTC. This encodes CAISERAGAGETQYF.

The gene calls are TRBV2 and TRBJ2-7, with D perhaps TRBD1 (5 bases). CDR3 length equals 11 residues. Germline loops: CDR1 SNHLY, CDR2 FYNNEI. The V and J ends lost 7 bases and 6 bases respectively, with 10 bases between them. CDR3 sequence (DNA): TGTGCCAGCAACTACGACAGCGAGCAGTACTTC. It specifies CASNYDSEQYF.

This clone was counted between two and nine times. The genes are TRBV5-1 and TRBJ1-3, with a tentative D call TRBD1 (5 bases). CDR1 is SGHRS and CDR2 is YFSETQ in the germline V gene. The CDR3 is made up of 17 amino acids. V was pared by 0 bases and J by 0 bases, with 13 bases between. In nucleotides, the CDR3 is TGCGCCAGCAGCTTGGGGCTTGGGGACCCCTCTGGAAACACCATATATTTT. It is translated as CASSLGLGDPSGNTIYF.

CDR3: CASAAGGRTDTQYF. The DNA for the CDR3 is TGTGCCAGCGCCGCGGGGGGGCGCACAGATACGCAGTATTTT. The chain employs TRBV7-8 and TRBJ2-3, with 9 bases identical to TRBD2. The CDR3 is made up of 14 amino acids. V was pared by 8 bases and J by 1 base, with 4 bases of the junction left unmatched. The germline V gene has CDR1 SGHVS and CDR2 FQNEAQ. Based on the CDR3 plus reference TRBV7-8 and TRBJ2-3, the full variable domain is GAGVSQSPRYKVAKRGQDVALRCDPISGHVSLFWYQQALGQGPEFLTYFQNEAQLDKSGLPSDRFFAERPEGSVSTLKIQRTQQEDSAVYLCASAAGGRTDTQYFGPGTRLTVL.

In nucleotides, the CDR3 is TGTGCCAGCAGCTTGGAGCTAGCGGGGACCGAGCAGTACTTC. Translated: CASSLELAGTEQYF. The chain recombines TRBV5-4 with TRBJ2-7, with 9 bases identical to TRBD2. Trimming took 0 bases from V and 6 from J; bases not matched to a gene: 4. The CDR3 totals 14 residues. Germline CDR1 SGHNT, CDR2 YYREEE (reference sequence).